These 7 T cell receptor beta chains were all obtained from the same sample, sequenced in a study of response to subunit inactivated influenza vaccine. TCRdb reprocessed the RT-PCR reads with MiXCR, giving one entry per CDR3 protein. Of almost 600,000 distinct CDR3 sequences detected, around 13% appear once; the ten largest clones hold 11%. This specimen was PBMCs from blood, taken about 13 days after vaccination. These receptors all stem from a man in his forties or fifties who received an inactivated influenza vaccine.

The gene calls are TRBV20-1 and TRBJ2-3; D is possibly TRBD2 (5 bases). CDR3 size: 14 residues. CDR1 is DFQATT and CDR2 is SNEGSKA in the germline V gene (reference sequence). Trimming shortened V by 0 bases and J by 4 bases, and 11 bases separated the two germline ends. Here the CDR3 reads CSARDRGNADTQYF. The DNA for the CDR3 is TGCAGTGCTAGAGATCGAGGGAACGCAGATACGCAGTATTTT.

The chain combines TRBV18 with TRBJ2-3; D is perhaps TRBD2 (6 bases). The CDR3 length is 14 residues. Germline V gene sequence: CDR1 KGHSH, CDR2 LQKENI. Between the trimmed V and J ends, which lost 2 bases and 5 bases, there was a span of 11 bases. The CDR3 coding sequence is TGTGCCAGCTCACCAATCGGGGGAGGAGATACGCAGTATTTT. This sequence encodes CASSPIGGGDTQYF.

J is TRBJ2-7 and V is TRBV3-1; D uncertain. Trimming pared 1 base from V and 0 bases from J, leaving 10 bases between. This CDR3 spans 15 amino acids. Looked up from germline, CDR1 is LGHDT and CDR2 is YNNKEL (reference sequence). CDR3 amino acids: CASSQVSKASYEQYF. In DNA form, the CDR3 reads TGTGCCAGCAGCCAAGTCAGCAAGGCCTCCTACGAGCAGTACTTC.

The table lists this clonotype with a few counts. The chain couples TRBV11-2 to TRBJ2-7; no clear D gene. The germline V gene encodes CDR1 SGHAT and CDR2 FQNNGV. The CDR3 runs 14 residues. Trimming shortened V by 5 bases and J by 7 bases, and 18 bases separated the two germline ends. The CDR3 bases are TGTGCCAGCAGCCGAGTTAGTAGGTTCGGGGAGCAGTACTTC. Its translation is CASSRVSRFGEQYF.

The rearrangement uses TRBV11-2 and TRBJ2-5; D is uncertain. Trimming stripped 1 base from V and 7 bases from J, with 10 bases between. The V gene's germline CDR1 is SGHAT and CDR2 FQNNGV. This CDR3 has 13 amino acids. In DNA form, the CDR3 reads TGTGCCAGCAGCTTAGGTGGCGACGGGACCCAGTACTTC. As protein: CASSLGGDGTQYF.

J is TRBJ2-3 and V is TRBV7-2, with D tentatively TRBD2 (6 bases). Germline values: CDR1 SGHTA, CDR2 FQGNSA. V dropped 5 bases and J dropped 4 bases, with 13 bases sitting between them. The CDR3 is 14 amino acids. In nucleotides, the CDR3 is TGTGCCAGCAGCCCGACTAGGGTCTCAGATACGCAGTATTTT. As protein: CASSPTRVSDTQYF. Based on the CDR3 plus reference TRBV7-2 and TRBJ2-3, the full variable domain is GAGVSQSPSNKVTEKGKDVELRCDPISGHTALYWYRQSLGQGLEFLIYFQGNSAPDKSGLPSDRFSAERTGGSVSTLTIQRTQQEDSAVYLCASSPTRVSDTQYFGPGTRLTVL.

The chain couples TRBV19 to TRBJ2-1, with D unclear. The length of the CDR3 is 11 residues. The V gene's germline CDR1 is LNHDA and CDR2 SQIVND (reference sequence). V was clipped by 7 bases and J by 11 bases, with 12 bases between them. CDR3 loop: CASKGGEKQFF. The DNA of the CDR3 is TGTGCCAGTAAGGGCGGCGAGAAGCAGTTCTTC.